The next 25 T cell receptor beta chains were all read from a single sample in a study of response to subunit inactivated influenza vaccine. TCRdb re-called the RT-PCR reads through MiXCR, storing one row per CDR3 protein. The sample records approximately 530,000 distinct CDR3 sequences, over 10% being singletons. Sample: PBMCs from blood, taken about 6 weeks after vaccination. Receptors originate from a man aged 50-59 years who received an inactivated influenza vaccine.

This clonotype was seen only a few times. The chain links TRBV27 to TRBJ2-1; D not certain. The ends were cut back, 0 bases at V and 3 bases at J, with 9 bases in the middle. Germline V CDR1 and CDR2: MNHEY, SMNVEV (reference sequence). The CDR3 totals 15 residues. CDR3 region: CASSLSRPDYNEQFF. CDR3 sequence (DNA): TGTGCCAGCAGTTTATCAAGGCCAGACTACAATGAGCAGTTCTTC.

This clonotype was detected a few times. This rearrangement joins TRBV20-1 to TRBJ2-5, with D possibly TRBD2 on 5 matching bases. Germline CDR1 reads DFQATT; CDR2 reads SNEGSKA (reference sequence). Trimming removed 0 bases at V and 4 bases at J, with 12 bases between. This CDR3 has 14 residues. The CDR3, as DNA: TGCAGTGCTAGAGAACGACTATACCCAGAGACCCAGTACTTC. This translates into CSARERLYPETQYF.

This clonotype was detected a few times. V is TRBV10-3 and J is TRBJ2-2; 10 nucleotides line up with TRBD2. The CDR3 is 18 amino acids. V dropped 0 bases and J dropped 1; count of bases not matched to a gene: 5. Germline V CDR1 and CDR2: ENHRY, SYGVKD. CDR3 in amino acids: CAISESLAGAQNTGELFF. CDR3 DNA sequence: TGTGCCATCAGTGAGTCCCTAGCGGGGGCCCAGAACACCGGGGAGCTGTTTTTT.

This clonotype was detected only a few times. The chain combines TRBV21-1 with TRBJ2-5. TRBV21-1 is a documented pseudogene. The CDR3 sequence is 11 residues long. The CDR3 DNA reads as TGTGCCAGCAGAATGGAAGAGACCCAGTACTTC. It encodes CASRMEETQYF.

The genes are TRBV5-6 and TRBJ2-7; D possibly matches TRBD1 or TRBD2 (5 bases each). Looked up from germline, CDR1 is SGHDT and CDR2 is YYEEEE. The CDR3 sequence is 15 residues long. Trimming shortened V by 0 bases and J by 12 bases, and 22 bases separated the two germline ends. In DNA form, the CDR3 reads TGTGCCAGCAGCTTGGGGGGCCCGGGGATTCCAGTTCGGTACTTC. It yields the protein CASSLGGPGIPVRYF.

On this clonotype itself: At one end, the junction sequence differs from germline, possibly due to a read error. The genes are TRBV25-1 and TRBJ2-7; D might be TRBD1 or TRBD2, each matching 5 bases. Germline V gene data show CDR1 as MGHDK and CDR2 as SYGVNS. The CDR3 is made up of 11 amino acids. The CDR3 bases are TGTGCCAGCAGTGGCATGTGGGGGTTAAACTTC. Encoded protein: CASSGMWGLNF.

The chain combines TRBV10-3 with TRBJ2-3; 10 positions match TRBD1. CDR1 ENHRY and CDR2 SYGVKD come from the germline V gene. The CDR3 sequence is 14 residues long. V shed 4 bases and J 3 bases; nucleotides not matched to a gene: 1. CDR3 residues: CAISGGQGTDTQYF. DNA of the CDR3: TGTGCCATCAGTGGGGGACAGGGGACAGATACGCAGTATTTT.

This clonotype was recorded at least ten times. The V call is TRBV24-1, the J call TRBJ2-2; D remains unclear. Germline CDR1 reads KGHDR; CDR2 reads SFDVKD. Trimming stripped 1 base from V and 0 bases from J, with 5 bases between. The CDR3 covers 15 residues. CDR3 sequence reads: CATSDFGTNTGELFF. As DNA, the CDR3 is TGTGCCACCAGTGATTTTGGGACGAACACCGGGGAGCTGTTTTTT.

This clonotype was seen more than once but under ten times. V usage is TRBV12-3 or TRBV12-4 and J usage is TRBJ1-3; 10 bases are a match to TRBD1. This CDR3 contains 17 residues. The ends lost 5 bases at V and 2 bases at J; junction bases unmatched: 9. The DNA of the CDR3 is TGTGCCAGCAGTACCGCCCGGACAGGGGGGACTGGAAACACCATATATTTT. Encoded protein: CASSTARTGGTGNTIYF.

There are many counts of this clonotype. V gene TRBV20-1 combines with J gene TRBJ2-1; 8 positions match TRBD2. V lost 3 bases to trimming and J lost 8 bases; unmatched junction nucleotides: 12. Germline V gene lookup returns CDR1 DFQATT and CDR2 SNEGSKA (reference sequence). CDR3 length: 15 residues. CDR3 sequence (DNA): TGCAGTGCTAGGAGCGTCACGGGAGGGTACGATGAGCAGTTCTTC. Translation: CSARSVTGGYDEQFF.

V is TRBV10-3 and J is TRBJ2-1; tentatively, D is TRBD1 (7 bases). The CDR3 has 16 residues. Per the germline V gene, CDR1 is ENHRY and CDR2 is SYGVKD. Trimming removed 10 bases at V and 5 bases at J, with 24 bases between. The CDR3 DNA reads TGTGCCACCAGGGGGGCCCCAACTCCCCTTAACAATGAGCAGTTCTTC. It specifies CATRGAPTPLNNEQFF.

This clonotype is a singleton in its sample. DNA for the CDR3: TGTGCCAGCAGCCTCGGACACCGCGGGGATACGCAGTATTTT. It encodes CASSLGHRGDTQYF. V gene TRBV7-2 combines with J gene TRBJ2-3; D might be TRBD1 or TRBD2, each matching 5 bases. The CDR3 covers 14 residues. The V gene lost 5 bases and the J gene lost 6 bases, with 15 bases spanning the gap. In germline, CDR1 is SGHTA, CDR2 FQGNSA.

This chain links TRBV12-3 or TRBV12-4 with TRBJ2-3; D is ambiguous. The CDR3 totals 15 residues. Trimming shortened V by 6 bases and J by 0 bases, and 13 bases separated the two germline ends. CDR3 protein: CASRRTFSSTDTQYF. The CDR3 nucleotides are TGTGCCAGCAGAAGGACGTTTAGTAGCACAGATACGCAGTATTTT.

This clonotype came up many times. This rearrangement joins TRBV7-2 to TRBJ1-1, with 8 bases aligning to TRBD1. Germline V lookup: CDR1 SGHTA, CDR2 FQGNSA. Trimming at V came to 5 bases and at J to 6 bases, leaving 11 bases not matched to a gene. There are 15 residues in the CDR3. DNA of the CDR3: TGTGCCAGCAGCCAACGACAGGGGCCTCGGGCTGAAGCTTTCTTT. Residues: CASSQRQGPRAEAFF. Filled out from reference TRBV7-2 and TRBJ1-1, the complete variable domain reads GAGVSQSPSNKVTEKGKDVELRCDPISGHTALYWYRQSLGQGLEFLIYFQGNSAPDKSGLPSDRFSAERTGGSVSTLTIQRTQQEDSAVYLCASSQRQGPRAEAFFGQGTRLTVV.

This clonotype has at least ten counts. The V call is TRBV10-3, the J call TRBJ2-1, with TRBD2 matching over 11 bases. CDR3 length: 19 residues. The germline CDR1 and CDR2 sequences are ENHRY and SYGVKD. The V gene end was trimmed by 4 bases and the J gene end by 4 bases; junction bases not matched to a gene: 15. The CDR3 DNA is TGTGCCATCAGTGGGCCAGACTCCGGGACTAGCGGCGATTACAATGAGCAGTTCTTC. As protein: CAISGPDSGTSGDYNEQFF.

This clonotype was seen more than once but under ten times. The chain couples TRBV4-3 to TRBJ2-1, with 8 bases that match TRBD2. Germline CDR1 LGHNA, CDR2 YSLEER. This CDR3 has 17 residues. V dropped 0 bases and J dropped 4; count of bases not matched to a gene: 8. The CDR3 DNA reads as TGCGCCAGCAGCCAAGACCGGGAGGGGGGGGGATACAATGAGCAGTTCTTC. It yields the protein CASSQDREGGGYNEQFF.

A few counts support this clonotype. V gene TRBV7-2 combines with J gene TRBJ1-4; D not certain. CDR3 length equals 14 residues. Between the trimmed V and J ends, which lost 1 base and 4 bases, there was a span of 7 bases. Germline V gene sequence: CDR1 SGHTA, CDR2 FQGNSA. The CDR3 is CASSLGGNNEKLFF. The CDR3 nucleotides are TGTGCCAGCAGCTTAGGAGGAAATAATGAAAAACTGTTTTTT. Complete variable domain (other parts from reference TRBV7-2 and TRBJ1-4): GAGVSQSPSNKVTEKGKDVELRCDPISGHTALYWYRQSLGQGLEFLIYFQGNSAPDKSGLPSDRFSAERTGGSVSTLTIQRTQQEDSAVYLCASSLGGNNEKLFFGSGTQLSVL.

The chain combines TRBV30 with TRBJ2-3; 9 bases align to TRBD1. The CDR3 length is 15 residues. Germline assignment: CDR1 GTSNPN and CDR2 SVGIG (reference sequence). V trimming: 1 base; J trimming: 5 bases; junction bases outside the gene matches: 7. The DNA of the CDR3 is TGTGCCTGGAGTGACTCGGGACAGGGATTAGATACGCAGTATTTT. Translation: CAWSDSGQGLDTQYF.

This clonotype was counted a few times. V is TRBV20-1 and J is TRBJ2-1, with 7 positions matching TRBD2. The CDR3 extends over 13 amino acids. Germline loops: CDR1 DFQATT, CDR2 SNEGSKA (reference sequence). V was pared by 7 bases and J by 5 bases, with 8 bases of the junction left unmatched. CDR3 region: CSELRGFNNEQFF. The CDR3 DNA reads TGCAGTGAGTTGCGGGGGTTTAACAATGAGCAGTTCTTC.

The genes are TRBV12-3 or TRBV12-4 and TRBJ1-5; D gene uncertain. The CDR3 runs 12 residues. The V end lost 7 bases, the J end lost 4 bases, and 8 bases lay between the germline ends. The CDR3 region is CASNIQNQPQHF. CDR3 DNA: TGTGCCAGCAACATACAGAATCAGCCCCAGCATTTT.

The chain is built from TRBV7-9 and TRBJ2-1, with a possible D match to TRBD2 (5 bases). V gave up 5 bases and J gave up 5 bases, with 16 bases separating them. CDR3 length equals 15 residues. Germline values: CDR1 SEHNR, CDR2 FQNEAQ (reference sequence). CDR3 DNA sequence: TGTGCCAGCAGCCCATCGGGGAGATCCCACAATGAGCAGTTCTTC. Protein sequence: CASSPSGRSHNEQFF.

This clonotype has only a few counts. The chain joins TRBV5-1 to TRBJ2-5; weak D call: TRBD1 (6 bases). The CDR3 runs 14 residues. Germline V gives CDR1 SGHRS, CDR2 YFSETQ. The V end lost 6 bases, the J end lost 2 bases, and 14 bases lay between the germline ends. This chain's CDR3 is CASKEQGTQETQYF. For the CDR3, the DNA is TGCGCCAGCAAGGAACAGGGAACACAAGAGACCCAGTACTTC.

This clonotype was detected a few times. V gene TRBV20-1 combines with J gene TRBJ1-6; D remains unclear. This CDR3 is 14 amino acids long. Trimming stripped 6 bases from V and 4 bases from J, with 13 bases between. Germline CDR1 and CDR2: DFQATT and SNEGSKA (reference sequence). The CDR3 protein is CSAAPQAYNSPLHF. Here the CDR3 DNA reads TGCAGTGCGGCCCCCCAGGCATATAATTCACCCCTCCACTTT.

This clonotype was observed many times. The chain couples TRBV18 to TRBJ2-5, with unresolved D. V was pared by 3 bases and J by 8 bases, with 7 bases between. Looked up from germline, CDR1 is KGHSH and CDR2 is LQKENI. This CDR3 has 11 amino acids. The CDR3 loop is CASSPQGTQYF. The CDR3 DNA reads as TGTGCCAGCTCACCCCAAGGAACCCAGTACTTC. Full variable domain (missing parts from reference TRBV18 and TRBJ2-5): NAGVMQNPRHLVRRRGQEARLRCSPMKGHSHVYWYRQLPEEGLKFMVYLQKENIIDESGMPKERFSAEFPKEGPSILRIQQVVRGDSAAYFCASSPQGTQYFGPGTRLLVL.

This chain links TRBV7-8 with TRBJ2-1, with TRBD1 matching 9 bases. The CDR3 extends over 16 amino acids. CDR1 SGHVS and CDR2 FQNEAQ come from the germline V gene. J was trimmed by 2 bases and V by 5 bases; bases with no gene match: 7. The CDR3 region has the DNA TGTGCCAGCAGCCCTAGGGACAGGGTTGCCTACAATGAGCAGTTCTTC. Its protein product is CASSPRDRVAYNEQFF.